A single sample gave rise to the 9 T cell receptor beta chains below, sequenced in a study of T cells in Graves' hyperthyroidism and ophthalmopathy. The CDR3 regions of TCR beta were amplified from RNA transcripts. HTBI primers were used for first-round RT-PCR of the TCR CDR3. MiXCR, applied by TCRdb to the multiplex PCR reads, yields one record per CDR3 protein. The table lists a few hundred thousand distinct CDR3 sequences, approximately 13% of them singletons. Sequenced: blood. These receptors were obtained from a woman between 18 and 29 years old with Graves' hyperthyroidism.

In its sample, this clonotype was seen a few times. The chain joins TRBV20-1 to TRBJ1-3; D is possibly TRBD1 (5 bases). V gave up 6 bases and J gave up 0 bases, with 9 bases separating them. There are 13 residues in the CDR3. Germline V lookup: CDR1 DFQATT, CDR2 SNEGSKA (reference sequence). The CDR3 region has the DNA TGCAGTGCCCCGGACAACTCTGGAAACACCATATATTTT. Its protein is CSAPDNSGNTIYF.

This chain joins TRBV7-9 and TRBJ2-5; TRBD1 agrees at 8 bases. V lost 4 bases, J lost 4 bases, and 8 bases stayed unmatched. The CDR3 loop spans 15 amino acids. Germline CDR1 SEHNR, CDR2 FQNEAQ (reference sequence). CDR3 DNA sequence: TGTGCCAGCAGCTCCAAAACAGGGGGGAGAGAGACCCAGTACTTC. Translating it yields CASSSKTGGRETQYF.

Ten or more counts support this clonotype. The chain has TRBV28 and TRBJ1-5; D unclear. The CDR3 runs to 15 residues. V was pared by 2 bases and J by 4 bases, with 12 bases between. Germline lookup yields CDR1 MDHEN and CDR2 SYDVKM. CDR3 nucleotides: TGTGCCAGCAGTTTAATTTCGGGGAATAATCAGCCCCAGCATTTT. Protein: CASSLISGNNQPQHF.

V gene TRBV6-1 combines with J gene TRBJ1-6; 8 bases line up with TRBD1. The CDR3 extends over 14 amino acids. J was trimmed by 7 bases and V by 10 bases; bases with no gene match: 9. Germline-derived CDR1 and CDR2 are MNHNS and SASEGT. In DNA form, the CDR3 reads TGTGCCACCAGGAGGACAGGGCAGAATTCACCCCTCCACTTT. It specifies CATRRTGQNSPLHF.

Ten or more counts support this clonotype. CDR3 coding DNA: TGTGCCAGCAGCTTACGGCGGGTTGGGACTGAAGCTTTCTTT. Amino acids: CASSLRRVGTEAFF. The V and J genes are TRBV11-1 and TRBJ1-1; no reliable D call. V lost 2 bases to trimming and J lost 5 bases, with 12 bases between them. Germline V CDR1 and CDR2: SGHAT, FQDESV (reference sequence). The CDR3 has 14 amino acids.

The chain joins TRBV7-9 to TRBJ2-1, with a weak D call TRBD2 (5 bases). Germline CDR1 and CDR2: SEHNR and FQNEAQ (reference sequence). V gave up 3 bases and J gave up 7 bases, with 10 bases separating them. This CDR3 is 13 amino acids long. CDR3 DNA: TGTGCCAGCAGCTTTGGACTGCCTAATGAGCAGTTCTTC. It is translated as CASSFGLPNEQFF.

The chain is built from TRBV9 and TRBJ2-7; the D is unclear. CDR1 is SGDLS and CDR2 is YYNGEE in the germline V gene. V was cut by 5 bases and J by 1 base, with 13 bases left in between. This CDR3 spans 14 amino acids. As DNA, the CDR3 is TGTGCCAGCAGTCCCTTAGGAATTTCCTACGAGCAGTACTTC. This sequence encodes CASSPLGISYEQYF.

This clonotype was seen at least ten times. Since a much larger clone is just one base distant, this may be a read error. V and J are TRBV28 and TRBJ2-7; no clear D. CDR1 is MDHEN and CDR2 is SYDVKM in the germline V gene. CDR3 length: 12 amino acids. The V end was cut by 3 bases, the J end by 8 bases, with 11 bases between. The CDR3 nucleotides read TGTGCCAGCAGTTTGAAACCCCGCAAGCAGTACTTC. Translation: CASSLKPRKQYF.

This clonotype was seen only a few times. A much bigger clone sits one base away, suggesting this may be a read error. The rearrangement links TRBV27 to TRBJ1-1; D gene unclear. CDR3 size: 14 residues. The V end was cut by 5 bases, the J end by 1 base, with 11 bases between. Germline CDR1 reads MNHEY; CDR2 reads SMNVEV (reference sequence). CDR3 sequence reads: CASSSPRENTEAFF. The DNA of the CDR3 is TGTGCCAGCAGTAGCCCAAGGGAGAACACTGAAGCTTTCTTT.